This passage covers 12 T cell receptor beta chains from one sample sequenced in a study of T cell responses to AZD1222 COVID-19 vaccine. Profiled with immunoSEQ multiplex PCR; TCRdb holds only in-frame clones, not every one. The sample lists 130,000 or so clones; over 75% were seen once. The sample was peripheral blood, taken on day 0 of AZD1222 vaccination. These receptors all come from an adult in good health.

The chain links TRBV11-3 to TRBJ2-1; D might be TRBD2 (6 bases). The ends were cut back, 4 bases at V and 10 bases at J, with 20 bases in the middle. Germline CDR1 is SGHNT and CDR2 is YENEEA. This CDR3 contains 15 residues. CDR3 in DNA: TGTGCCAGCAGCTACGCCCCCCGGGGAGGTGAAGAGCAGTTCTTC. It translates to CASSYAPRGGEEQFF.

The gene calls are TRBV15 and TRBJ2-3, with D tentatively TRBD2 (6 bases). There are 14 residues in the CDR3. V shed 2 bases and J shed 4 bases, with 10 bases lying between them. Germline V gene data show CDR1 as LNHNV and CDR2 as YYDKDF (reference sequence). The CDR3 loop is CATSRSGLSDTQYF. In nucleotides, the CDR3 is TGTGCCACCAGCAGATCCGGACTATCAGATACGCAGTATTTT. The full variable domain, completed using reference TRBV15 and TRBJ2-3, is DAMVIQNPRYQVTQFGKPVTLSCSQTLNHNVMYWYQQKSSQAPKLLFHYYDKDFNNEADTPDNFQSRRPNTSFCFLDIRSPGLGDTAMYLCATSRSGLSDTQYFGPGTRLTVL.

The chain uses TRBV11-2 and TRBJ2-3, with 10 bases fitting TRBD1. Losses at the gene ends were 2 bases for V and 1 base for J; bases not matched to a gene: 12. This CDR3 has 19 residues. Per germline, CDR1 SGHAT and CDR2 FQNNGV. This CDR3 reads CASSLKWDRGRYGTDTQYF. CDR3 coding DNA: TGTGCCAGCAGCTTAAAATGGGACAGGGGTCGGTATGGCACAGATACGCAGTATTTT.

The J gene is TRBJ2-1, the V gene TRBV28; TRBD2 agrees at 10 bases. The CDR3 covers 17 residues. Germline values: CDR1 MDHEN, CDR2 SYDVKM. Unmatched junction bases numbered 14, after V lost 4 bases and J lost 8 bases. In DNA form, the CDR3 reads TGTGCCAGCAGTTCTACCGCGGCTAGCGGGAGCCGGGATGAGCAGTTCTTC. It yields the protein CASSSTAASGSRDEQFF.

The chain couples TRBV7-9 to TRBJ2-5, with D maybe TRBD1 (7 bases). Germline V CDR1 and CDR2: SEHNR, FQNEAQ (reference sequence). CDR3 size: 15 residues. V lost 6 bases to trimming and J lost 5 bases, with 19 bases between them. The CDR3 sequence is CASREGAGMRETQYF. The CDR3 DNA reads TGTGCCAGCAGGGAGGGGGCAGGGATGCGGGAGACCCAGTACTTC. Full variable domain (outside the CDR3, taken from reference TRBV7-9 and TRBJ2-5): DTGVSQNPRHKITKRGQNVTFRCDPISEHNRLYWYRQTLGQGPEFLTYFQNEAQLEKSRLLSDRFSAERPKGSFSTLEIQRTEQGDSAMYLCASREGAGMRETQYFGPGTRLLVL.

V is TRBV28 and J is TRBJ1-5; D unresolved. The CDR3 extends over 16 amino acids. The V gene lost 6 bases and the J gene lost 5 bases, with 20 bases spanning the gap. Germline CDR1 and CDR2: MDHEN and SYDVKM. The CDR3 sequence: CASSPTSPHPYQPQHF. The CDR3 DNA sequence: TGTGCCAGCAGCCCTACTAGCCCTCATCCTTATCAGCCCCAGCATTTT.

The V gene is TRBV6-5, the J gene TRBJ2-1; D uncertain. Germline V gene data show CDR1 as MNHEY and CDR2 as SVGAGI. The CDR3 extends over 11 amino acids. The V end lost 0 bases, the J end lost 8 bases, and 2 bases lay between the germline ends. The CDR3 sequence: CASSYSHEQFF. The DNA of the CDR3 is TGTGCCAGCAGTTACTCTCATGAGCAGTTCTTC.

The CDR3 bases are TGTGCCAGCAGCTTATTGGGGACAGAACAAGAGACCCAGTACTTC. The encoded protein is CASSLLGTEQETQYF. V usage is TRBV7-9 and J usage is TRBJ2-5; 7 nucleotides match TRBD1. The CDR3 consists of 15 residues. Trimming at V came to 2 bases and at J to 2 bases, leaving 5 bases not matched to a gene. Germline CDR1 SEHNR, CDR2 FQNEAQ (reference sequence).

The chain has TRBV5-6 and TRBJ1-5; 7 nucleotides line up with TRBD1. Germline V gene lookup returns CDR1 SGHDT and CDR2 YYEEEE. The CDR3 is 13 residues long. The J segment lost 4 bases and the V segment lost 2 bases, leaving 0 bases of the junction unmatched. Here the CDR3 reads CASSLQGNQPQHF. CDR3 DNA sequence: TGTGCCAGCAGCTTACAGGGGAATCAGCCCCAGCATTTT.

The chain joins TRBV13 to TRBJ2-2, with 9 bases aligning to TRBD2. CDR1 PRHDT and CDR2 FYEKMQ come from the germline V gene (reference sequence). The CDR3 loop spans 15 amino acids. The J segment lost 7 bases and the V segment lost 7 bases, leaving 10 bases of the junction unmatched. The CDR3, as DNA: TGTGCCAGCAAAAGATCGGGACTAGCTTACGGGGAGCTGTTTTTT. Encoded protein: CASKRSGLAYGELFF.

This chain connects TRBV20-1 to TRBJ2-5, with D hard to call. CDR1 is DFQATT, CDR2 SNEGSKA, per germline (reference sequence). This CDR3 contains 9 residues. Here the CDR3 reads CSLGETQYF. CDR3 DNA sequence: TGCAGCCTGGGAGAGACCCAGTACTTC.

CDR3 in DNA: TGTGCCAGCAGCGCCGAGCGGTTGGGGGGTGAAAAACTGTTTTTT. Its translation: CASSAERLGGEKLFF. The chain employs TRBV5-6 and TRBJ1-4; D might be TRBD1 (5 bases). Germline V gene data show CDR1 as SGHDT and CDR2 as YYEEEE. The length of the CDR3 is 15 residues. Between the trimmed V and J ends, which lost 4 bases and 7 bases, there was a span of 17 bases.